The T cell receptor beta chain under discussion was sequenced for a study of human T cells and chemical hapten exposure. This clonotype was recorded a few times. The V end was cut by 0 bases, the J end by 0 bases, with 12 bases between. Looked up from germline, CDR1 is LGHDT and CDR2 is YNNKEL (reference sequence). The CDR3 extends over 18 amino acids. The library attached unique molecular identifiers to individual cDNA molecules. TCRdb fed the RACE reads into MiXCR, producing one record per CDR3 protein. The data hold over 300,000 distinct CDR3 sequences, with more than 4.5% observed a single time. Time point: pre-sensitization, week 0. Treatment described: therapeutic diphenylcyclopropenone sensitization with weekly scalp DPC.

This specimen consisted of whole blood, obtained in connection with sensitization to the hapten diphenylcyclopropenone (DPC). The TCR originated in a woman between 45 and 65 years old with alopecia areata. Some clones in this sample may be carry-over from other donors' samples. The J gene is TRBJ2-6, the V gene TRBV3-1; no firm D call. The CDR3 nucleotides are TGTGCCAGCAGCCAAGAAATCGCGGCCCACTCTGGGGCCAACGTCCTGACTTTC. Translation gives CASSQEIAAHSGANVLTF.